The sequence of this TCR beta chain was determined in a study of OX40 agonist ivuxolimab in advanced cancers. General study points: Clonal expansion by week 6 occurred in CD4+ and CD8+ blood T cells (at 0.1 to 3.0 mg/kg).

On cycle 4 day 1 and cycle 7 day 1, as well as at baseline, blood was sampled. With 4 bases removed from V and 5 bases from J, the gap between germline ends came to 11 bases. There are 13 residues in the CDR3. The germline V gene encodes CDR1 LNHDA and CDR2 SQIVND (reference sequence). Some clones are missing from TCRdb's copy, which holds only in-frame ones; the method was immunoSEQ multiplex PCR. Of 99,000 or so clones in the sample, approximately 94% are singletons; the top ten hold around 2%. In regard to this clone: Its antigen is not known.

This sample comprised CD4+ or CD8+ T cells sorted from blood, obtained in a trial of the OX40 agonist ivuxolimab. This chain connects TRBV19 to TRBJ1-1; D unresolved. This receptor was obtained from an adult with an advanced solid tumor such as melanoma, head and neck, liver or kidney cancer. CDR3 coding DNA: TGTGCCAGTAGTACCTCTATGGGGACTGAAGCTTTCTTT. Translated, it gives CASSTSMGTEAFF.